The rows below give T cell receptor beta chains drawn from one sample of a study of blood T cells in healthy people across ages. TCRdb itself ran the 5' RACE reads through MiXCR, one entry per CDR3 protein. The table lists more than 900,000 distinct CDR3 sequences, almost 30% of them singletons. The sample was also linked to a second study, of T cells of mothers and their children.

Sequencing was performed on blood. These receptors originate from a woman in her thirties or forties in good health. CDR3s include the opening cysteine and the closing phenylalanine or tryptophan. A D gene is named only where the DNA matches it firmly. Some rows have no size entry. The others give once, few or many, or a class for an expanded clone.

length	size	V	D	J	CDR3	DNA
15	many	TRBV6-4	TRBD2	TRBJ2-3	CASSGLAGGTDTQYF	TGTGCCAGCAGTGGACTAGCGGGGGGCACAGATACGCAGTATTTT
15	many	TRBV4-3	.	TRBJ2-7	CASSQNPDTTYEQYF	TGCGCCAGCAGTCAAAACCCGGACACGACCTACGAGCAGTACTTC
15	.	TRBV20-1	TRBD2	TRBJ2-3	CSARGWSGRTDTQYF	TGCAGTGCTAGGGGCTGGAGCGGGAGGACAGATACGCAGTATTTT
14	.	TRBV5-1	.	TRBJ2-7	CASSGGTDSYEQYF	TGCGCCAGCAGCGGAGGGACCGATTCCTACGAGCAGTACTTC
14	few	TRBV28	.	TRBJ2-1	CASNRGGLDNEQFF	TGTGCCAGCAATAGAGGGGGTCTAGACAATGAGCAGTTCTTC
14	few	TRBV7-6	TRBD1	TRBJ1-6	CVSRQGDYNSPLHF	TGTGTCAGCAGGCAGGGGGACTATAATTCACCCCTCCACTTT
14	few	TRBV4-2	.	TRBJ2-1	CASSQESRGNEQFF	TGTGCCAGCAGCCAAGAAAGCCGCGGCAATGAGCAGTTCTTC
16	once	TRBV4-1	.	TRBJ1-5	CASSLTGGVSNQPQHF	TGCGCCAGCAGCCTGACCGGGGGGGTCAGCAATCAGCCCCAGCATTTT
15	few	TRBV12-3/TRBV12-4	.	TRBJ1-2	CASSFGTRGDYGYTF	TGTGCCAGCAGTTTTGGGACAAGGGGAGACTATGGCTACACCTTC
17	.	TRBV9	.	TRBJ2-3	CASSVRGALAGTDTQYF	TGTGCCAGCAGCGTACGGGGGGCTCTAGCGGGCACAGATACGCAGTATTTT
16	few	TRBV20-1	TRBD1	TRBJ1-6	CSAREWSRGQNSPLHF	TGCAGTGCTAGAGAATGGTCAAGGGGGCAAAATTCACCCCTCCACTTT
17	.	TRBV10-3	TRBD1	TRBJ2-3	CAISDGTGAWGTDTQYF	TGTGCCATCAGTGATGGGACAGGGGCATGGGGGACAGATACGCAGTATTTT
14	.	TRBV29-1	TRBD1	TRBJ1-1	CSAEDRALNTEAFF	TGCAGCGCAGAGGACAGGGCGCTGAACACTGAAGCTTTCTTT
16	many	TRBV5-5	TRBD2	TRBJ2-5	CASSWSGGSIQETQYF	TGTGCCAGCAGCTGGAGCGGGGGTTCCATACAAGAGACCCAGTACTTC
15	few	TRBV7-2	TRBD1	TRBJ1-1	CASSLAPTGGTEAFF	TGTGCCAGCAGCTTAGCGCCGACAGGGGGGACTGAAGCTTTCTTT
14	.	TRBV4-1	.	TRBJ1-5	CASSQEEDPRPQHF	TGCGCCAGCAGCCAAGAGGAGGACCCCCGGCCCCAGCATTTT
14	.	TRBV12-3/TRBV12-4	.	TRBJ1-4	CASSLAGGPGKLFF	TGTGCCAGCAGTTTAGCCGGGGGCCCAGGAAAACTGTTTTTT
14	.	TRBV18	TRBD1	TRBJ1-4	CASSSDRVNEKLFF	TGTGCCAGCTCATCGGACAGGGTGAACGAAAAACTGTTTTTT
16	medium-sized	TRBV15	.	TRBJ2-6	CATSRDTNSGANVLTF	TGTGCCACCAGCAGAGATACAAACTCTGGGGCCAACGTCCTGACTTTC
13	few	TRBV7-2	.	TRBJ2-2	CASSLVGSGELFF	TGTGCCAGCAGCTTAGTCGGCAGCGGGGAGCTGTTTTTT
14	.	TRBV7-9	TRBD2	TRBJ2-7	CASSLPGLETLQYF	TGTGCCAGCAGCTTACCGGGACTAGAGACTCTCCAGTACTTC
14	few	TRBV28	.	TRBJ1-6	CASSFPQGNSPLHF	TGTGCCAGCAGTTTCCCCCAGGGGAATTCACCCCTCCACTTT
14	many	TRBV12-3/TRBV12-4	.	TRBJ2-5	CASGSGGSQETQYF	TGTGCCAGCGGGAGTGGGGGCTCGCAAGAGACCCAGTACTTC
15	.	TRBV6-2/TRBV6-3	.	TRBJ1-1	CASKQTFGGRNEAFF	TGTGCCAGCAAACAAACTTTCGGGGGGCGGAATGAAGCTTTCTTT
15	.	TRBV29-1	.	TRBJ2-5	CSIRWGGTRLETQYF	TGCAGCATCCGGTGGGGCGGAACTCGTTTGGAGACCCAGTACTTC
14	few	TRBV5-5	TRBD1	TRBJ2-7	CASRYRQGSYEQYF	TGTGCCAGCCGCTACCGACAGGGGTCCTACGAGCAGTACTTC
11	.	TRBV27	.	TRBJ2-3	CADSSTDTQYF	TGTGCCGACAGTAGCACAGATACGCAGTATTTT
15	.	TRBV12-3/TRBV12-4	TRBD2	TRBJ2-7	CASSILALVYNEQYF	TGTGCCAGCAGCATACTAGCGCTAGTCTACAATGAGCAGTACTTC
15	.	TRBV12-3/TRBV12-4	.	TRBJ2-1	CASRRLGSSYNEQFF	TGTGCCAGCAGACGCCTGGGTAGTTCCTACAATGAGCAGTTCTTC
15	few	TRBV27	.	TRBJ2-3	CASSFSGYWRDTQYF	TGTGCCAGCAGTTTCTCGGGCTATTGGCGGGATACGCAGTATTTT
12	few	TRBV20-1	TRBD1	TRBJ2-1	CSASDRGLEQFF	TGCAGTGCTAGTGACAGGGGGCTTGAGCAGTTCTTC
15	many	TRBV11-1	.	TRBJ2-1	CASSLIGRSTDEQFF	TGTGCCAGCAGCTTAATCGGGAGAAGCACGGATGAGCAGTTCTTC
14	few	TRBV12-3/TRBV12-4	.	TRBJ1-2	CASTSGRGFYGYTF	TGTGCCAGCACTTCCGGGAGGGGTTTCTATGGCTACACCTTC
14	few	TRBV5-1	TRBD2	TRBJ2-5	CASSMGGTQEIQYF	TGCGCCAGCAGCATGGGGGGGACCCAAGAGATCCAGTACTTC
15	.	TRBV12-3/TRBV12-4	.	TRBJ2-3	CASRRGGESADAQYF	TGTGCCAGCAGGCGAGGGGGAGAGAGCGCAGATGCGCAATATTTT
13	.	TRBV27	.	TRBJ1-1	CASRQSYLAETFF	TGTGCCAGCAGACAGAGTTACTTGGCCGAAACTTTCTTT
17	.	TRBV7-9	TRBD2	TRBJ2-3	CASSLPGLARGTDTQYF	TGTGCCAGCAGCTTACCGGGACTAGCCAGGGGCACAGATACGCAGTATTTT
20	few	TRBV6-1	TRBD1	TRBJ2-7	CASSEILQFRDRVNSYEQYF	TGTGCCAGCAGTGAAATCCTCCAATTCCGCGACAGGGTAAACTCCTACGAGCAGTACTTC
15	few	TRBV18	TRBD1	TRBJ2-7	CASSPSRQGPYEQYF	TGTGCCAGCTCACCCAGCAGACAGGGGCCCTACGAGCAGTACTTC
15	.	TRBV18	TRBD1	TRBJ2-4	CASSPRQGKRNIQYF	TGTGCCAGCTCACCGAGACAGGGGAAGAGAAACATTCAGTACTTC
14	.	TRBV6-2/TRBV6-3	TRBD2	TRBJ2-1	CASFPAGGYNEQFF	TGTGCCAGCTTCCCAGCGGGAGGGTACAATGAGCAGTTCTTC
14	few	TRBV4-1	.	TRBJ2-7	CAGSQVVSGYEQYF	TGCGCCGGCAGCCAAGTTGTTAGCGGCTACGAGCAGTACTTC
14	few	TRBV4-1	.	TRBJ2-5	CASSVSPKVETQYF	TGCGCCAGCAGCGTTTCCCCGAAGGTGGAGACCCAGTACTTC
14	many	TRBV9	.	TRBJ2-4	CASSVDATKNIQYF	TGTGCCAGCAGCGTAGACGCCACCAAAAACATTCAGTACTTC
13	few	TRBV28	.	TRBJ1-2	CASSFEGGYGYTF	TGTGCCAGCAGTTTTGAGGGGGGCTATGGCTACACCTTC
17	.	TRBV18	.	TRBJ2-6	CASSTTLSDPGANVLTF	TGTGCCAGCTCGACGACATTGTCCGACCCTGGGGCCAACGTCCTGACTTTC
18	.	TRBV2	TRBD1	TRBJ2-6	CANSTPTGELGGANVLTF	TGTGCCAACAGTACCCCGACAGGGGAACTAGGTGGGGCCAACGTCCTGACTTTC
13	many	TRBV6-1	.	TRBJ1-2	CASSEPGPYGYTF	TGTGCCAGCAGTGAACCGGGGCCGTATGGCTACACCTTC
13	.	TRBV10-3	.	TRBJ1-1	CAISESENTEAFF	TGTGCCATCAGTGAGTCGGAGAACACTGAAGCTTTCTTT
14	.	TRBV7-9	TRBD1	TRBJ1-1	CASGIGGMNTEAFF	TGTGCCAGCGGAATAGGGGGCATGAACACTGAAGCTTTCTTT
17	.	TRBV28	TRBD1	TRBJ1-6	CASSSPGTGFGDSPLHF	TGTGCCAGCAGCAGTCCCGGGACAGGGTTTGGGGATTCACCCCTCCACTTT
14	many	TRBV7-2	.	TRBJ2-7	CASSLWGDSYEQYF	TGTGCCAGCAGCTTATGGGGGGACTCCTACGAGCAGTACTTC
13	few	TRBV28	.	TRBJ2-7	CAVHSERSYEQYF	TGTGCCGTCCACAGTGAACGCTCCTACGAGCAGTACTTC
14	.	TRBV30	.	TRBJ1-2	CAWEGVDRVYGYTF	TGTGCCTGGGAGGGGGTAGACAGAGTCTATGGCTACACCTTC
16	many	TRBV5-1	.	TRBJ2-2	CASSLVSGVNTGELFF	TGCGCCAGCAGCTTGGTATCCGGGGTGAACACCGGGGAGCTGTTTTTT
16	few	TRBV28	.	TRBJ2-4	CASSRTRSLAKNIQYF	TGTGCCAGCAGTCGCACCAGGAGTCTAGCCAAAAACATTCAGTACTTC
16	.	TRBV28	.	TRBJ2-6	CASSPTGQPGANVLTF	TGTGCCAGCAGTCCAACGGGTCAGCCTGGGGCCAACGTCCTGACTTTC
15	.	TRBV5-1	.	TRBJ1-1	CASSLDGPMNTEAFF	TGCGCCAGCAGCTTGGACGGGCCCATGAACACTGAAGCTTTCTTT
17	.	TRBV9	.	TRBJ2-3	CASSVGLAGPRTDTQYF	TGTGCCAGCAGCGTAGGGTTGGCGGGGCCCCGCACAGATACGCAGTATTTT
10	.	TRBV7-9	.	TRBJ1-1	CATAGTETFF	TGTGCCACCGCGGGAACTGAAACTTTCTTT